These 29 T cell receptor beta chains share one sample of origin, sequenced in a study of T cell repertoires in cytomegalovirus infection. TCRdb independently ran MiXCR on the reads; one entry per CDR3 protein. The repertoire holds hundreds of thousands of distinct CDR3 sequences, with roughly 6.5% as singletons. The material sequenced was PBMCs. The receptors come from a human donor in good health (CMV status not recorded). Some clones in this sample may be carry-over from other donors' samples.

This chain's CDR3 is CASSQDPGGIGNQPQHF. The CDR3 DNA reads as TGCGCCAGCAGCCAAGACCCCGGGGGGATAGGGAATCAGCCCCAGCATTTT. This chain connects TRBV4-1 to TRBJ1-5; weak D call: TRBD1 (5 bases). The V and J ends lost 0 bases and 4 bases respectively, with 16 bases between them. The germline gives CDR1 MGHRA, CDR2 YSYEKL. CDR3 size: 17 residues.

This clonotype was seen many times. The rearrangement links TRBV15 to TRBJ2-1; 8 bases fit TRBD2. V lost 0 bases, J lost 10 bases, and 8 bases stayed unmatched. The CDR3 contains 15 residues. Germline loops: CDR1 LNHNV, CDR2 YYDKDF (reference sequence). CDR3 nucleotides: TGTGCCACCAGCAGAGAAGGAGCGGGGGCTCGGGAGCAGTTCTTC. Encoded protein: CATSREGAGAREQFF.

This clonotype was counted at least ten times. The CDR3, as DNA: TGTGCCAGCAGCTTAGATCAGGGATCACCCCTCCACTTT. It codes for CASSLDQGSPLHF. V gene TRBV7-2 combines with J gene TRBJ1-6, with TRBD1 as a possible D gene (5 bases). Trimming stripped 1 base from V and 10 bases from J, with 8 bases between. The CDR3 runs 13 residues. Germline V lookup: CDR1 SGHTA, CDR2 FQGNSA.

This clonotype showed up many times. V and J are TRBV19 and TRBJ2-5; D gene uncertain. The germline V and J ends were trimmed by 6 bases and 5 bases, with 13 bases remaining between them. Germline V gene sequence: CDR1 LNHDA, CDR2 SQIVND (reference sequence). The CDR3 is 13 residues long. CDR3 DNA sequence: TGTGCCAGTAGGAAGACAAATTCGGAGACCCAGTACTTC. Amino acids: CASRKTNSETQYF.

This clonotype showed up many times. CDR3 residues: CASSQDQYGYTF. CDR3 nucleotide sequence: TGCGCCAGCAGCCAGGACCAGTATGGCTACACCTTC. The V gene is TRBV4-3, the J gene TRBJ1-2; the D is unclear. V shed 3 bases and J shed 5 bases, with 7 bases lying between them. CDR3 length: 12 residues. The germline CDR1 and CDR2 sequences are LGHNA and YSLEER.

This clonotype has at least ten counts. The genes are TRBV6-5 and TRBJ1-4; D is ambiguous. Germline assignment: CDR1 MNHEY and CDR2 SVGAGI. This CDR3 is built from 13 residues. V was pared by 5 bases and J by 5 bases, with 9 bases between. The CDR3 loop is CASSRAENEKLFF. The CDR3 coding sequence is TGTGCCAGCAGTCGAGCGGAGAATGAAAAACTGTTTTTT.

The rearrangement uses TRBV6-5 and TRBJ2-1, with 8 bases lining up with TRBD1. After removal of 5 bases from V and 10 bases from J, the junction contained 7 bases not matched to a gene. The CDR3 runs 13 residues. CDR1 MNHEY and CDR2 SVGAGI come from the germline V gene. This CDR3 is CASSPSDRAEQFF. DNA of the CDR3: TGTGCCAGCAGTCCATCGGACAGGGCGGAGCAGTTCTTC.

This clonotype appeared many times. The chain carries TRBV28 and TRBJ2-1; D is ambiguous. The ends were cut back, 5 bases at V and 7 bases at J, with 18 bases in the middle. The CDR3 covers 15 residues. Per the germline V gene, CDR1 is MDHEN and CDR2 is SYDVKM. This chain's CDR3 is CASSPPIGLSNEQFF. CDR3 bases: TGTGCCAGCAGTCCCCCGATTGGGCTTTCGAATGAGCAGTTCTTC.

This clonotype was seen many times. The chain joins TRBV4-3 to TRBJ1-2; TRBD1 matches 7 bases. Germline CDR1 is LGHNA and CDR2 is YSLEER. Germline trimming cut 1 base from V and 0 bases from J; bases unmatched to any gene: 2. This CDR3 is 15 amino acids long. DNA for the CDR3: TGCGCCAGCAGCCAAGCGGGACAGCCTAACTATGGCTACACCTTC. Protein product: CASSQAGQPNYGYTF.

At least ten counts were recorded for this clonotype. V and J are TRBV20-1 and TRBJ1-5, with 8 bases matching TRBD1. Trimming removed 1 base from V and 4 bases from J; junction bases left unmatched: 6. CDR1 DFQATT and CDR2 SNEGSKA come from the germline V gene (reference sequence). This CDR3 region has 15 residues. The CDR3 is CSARGGQGWNQPQHF. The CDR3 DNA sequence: TGCAGTGCTAGAGGAGGACAGGGATGGAATCAGCCCCAGCATTTT.

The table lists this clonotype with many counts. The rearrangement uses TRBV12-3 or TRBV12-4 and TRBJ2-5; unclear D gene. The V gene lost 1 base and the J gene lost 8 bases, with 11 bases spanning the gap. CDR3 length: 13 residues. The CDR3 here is CASSLGPLLTQYF. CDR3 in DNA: TGTGCCAGCAGTTTAGGCCCTCTTCTCACCCAGTACTTC.

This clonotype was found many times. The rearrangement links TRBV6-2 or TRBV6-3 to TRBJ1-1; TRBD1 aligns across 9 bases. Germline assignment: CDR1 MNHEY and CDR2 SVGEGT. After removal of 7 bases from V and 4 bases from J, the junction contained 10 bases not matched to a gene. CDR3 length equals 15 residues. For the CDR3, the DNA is TGTGCCAGCAACCGGAGACAGGGGGAGTTCACTGAAGCTTTCTTT. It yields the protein CASNRRQGEFTEAFF.

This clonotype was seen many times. The CDR3 coding sequence is TGTGCCAGCGACCGCGGGGCGCGTTCAGAGACCCAGTACTTC. It translates to CASDRGARSETQYF. The J gene is TRBJ2-5, the V gene TRBV7-2; maybe TRBD2 (6 bases). The CDR3 totals 14 residues. The germline CDR1 and CDR2 sequences are SGHTA and FQGNSA. V gave up 8 bases and J gave up 4 bases, with 17 bases separating them.

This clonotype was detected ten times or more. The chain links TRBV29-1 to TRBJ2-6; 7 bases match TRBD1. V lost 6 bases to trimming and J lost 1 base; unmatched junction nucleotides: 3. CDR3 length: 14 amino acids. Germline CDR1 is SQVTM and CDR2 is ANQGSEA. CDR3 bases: TGCAGCGTCCAGACAGGGTCTGGGGCCAACGTCCTGACTTTC. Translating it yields CSVQTGSGANVLTF.

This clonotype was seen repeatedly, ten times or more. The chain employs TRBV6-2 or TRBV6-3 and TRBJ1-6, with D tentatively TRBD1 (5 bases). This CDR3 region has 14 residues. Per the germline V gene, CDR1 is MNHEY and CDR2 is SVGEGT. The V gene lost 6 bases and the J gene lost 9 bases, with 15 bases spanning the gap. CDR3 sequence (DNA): TGTGCCAGCAGAACCGGGACGGTGGGTTCACCCCTCCACTTT. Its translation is CASRTGTVGSPLHF.

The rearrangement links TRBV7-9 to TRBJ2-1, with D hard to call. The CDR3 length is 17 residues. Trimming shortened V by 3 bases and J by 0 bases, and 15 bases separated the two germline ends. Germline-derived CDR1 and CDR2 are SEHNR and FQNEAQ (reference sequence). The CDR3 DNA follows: TGTGCCAGCAGCTTGCTCCAGAGAAGCGCCTCCTACAATGAGCAGTTCTTC. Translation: CASSLLQRSASYNEQFF.

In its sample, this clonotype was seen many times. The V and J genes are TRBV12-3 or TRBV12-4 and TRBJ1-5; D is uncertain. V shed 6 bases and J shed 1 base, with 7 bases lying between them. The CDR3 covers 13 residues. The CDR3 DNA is TGTGCCAGCAGCTTTGGGAGCAATCAGCCCCAGCATTTT. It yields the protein CASSFGSNQPQHF.

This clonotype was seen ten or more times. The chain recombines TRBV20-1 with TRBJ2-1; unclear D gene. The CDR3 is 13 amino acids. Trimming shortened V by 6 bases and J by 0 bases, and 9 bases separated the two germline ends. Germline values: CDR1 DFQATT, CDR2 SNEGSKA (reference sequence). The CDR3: CSAVAPSYNEQFF. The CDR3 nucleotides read TGCAGTGCAGTGGCTCCCTCCTACAATGAGCAGTTCTTC.

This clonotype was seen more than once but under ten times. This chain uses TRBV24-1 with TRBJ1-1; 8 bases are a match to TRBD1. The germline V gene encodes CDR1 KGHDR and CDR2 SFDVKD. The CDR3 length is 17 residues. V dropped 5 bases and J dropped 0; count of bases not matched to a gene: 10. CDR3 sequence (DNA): TGTGCCACCAGTGGACGTATGACAGGGGCTATGAACACTGAAGCTTTCTTT. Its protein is CATSGRMTGAMNTEAFF.

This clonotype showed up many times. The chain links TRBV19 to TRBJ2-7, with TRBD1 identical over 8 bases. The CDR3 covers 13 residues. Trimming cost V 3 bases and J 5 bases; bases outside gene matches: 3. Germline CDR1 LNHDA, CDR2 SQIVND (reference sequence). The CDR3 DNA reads TGTGCCAGTAGTATGGACAGGGAAAACGAGCAGTACTTC. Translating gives CASSMDRENEQYF.

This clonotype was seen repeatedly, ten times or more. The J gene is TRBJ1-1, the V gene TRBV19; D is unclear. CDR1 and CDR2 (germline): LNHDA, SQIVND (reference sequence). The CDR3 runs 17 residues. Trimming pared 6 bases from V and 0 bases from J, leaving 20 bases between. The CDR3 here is CASSQIPGSRMNTEAFF. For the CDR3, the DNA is TGTGCCAGTAGCCAGATCCCGGGGAGTCGCATGAACACTGAAGCTTTCTTT.

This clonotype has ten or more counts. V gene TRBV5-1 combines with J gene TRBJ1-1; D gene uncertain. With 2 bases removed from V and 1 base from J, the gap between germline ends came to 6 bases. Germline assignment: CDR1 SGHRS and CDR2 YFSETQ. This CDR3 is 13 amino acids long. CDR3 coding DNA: TGCGCCAGCAGCTTACTACAGAACACTGAAGCTTTCTTT. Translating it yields CASSLLQNTEAFF.

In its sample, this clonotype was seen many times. The CDR3 DNA is TGTGCCAGCAGTTTAGGTGGACAGCCAGATACGCAGTATTTT. It codes for CASSLGGQPDTQYF. The chain uses TRBV28 and TRBJ2-3; perhaps TRBD1 as D (6 bases). Germline V lookup: CDR1 MDHEN, CDR2 SYDVKM. V lost 2 bases to trimming and J lost 4 bases, with 10 bases between them. There are 14 residues in the CDR3.

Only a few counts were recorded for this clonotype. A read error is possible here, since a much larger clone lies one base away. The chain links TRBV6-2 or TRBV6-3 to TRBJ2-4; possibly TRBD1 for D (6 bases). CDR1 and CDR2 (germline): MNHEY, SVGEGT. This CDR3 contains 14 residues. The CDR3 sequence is CASSTQGAQNIQYF. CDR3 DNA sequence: TGTGCCAGCAGCACACAGGGAGCCCAAAACATTCAGTACTTC.

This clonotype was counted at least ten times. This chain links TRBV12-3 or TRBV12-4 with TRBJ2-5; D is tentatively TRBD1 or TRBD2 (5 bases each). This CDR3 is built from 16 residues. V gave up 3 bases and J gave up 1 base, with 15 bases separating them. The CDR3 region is CASSLRGVSPQETQYF. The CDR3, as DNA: TGTGCCAGCAGTTTGAGGGGAGTGTCCCCCCAAGAGACCCAGTACTTC.

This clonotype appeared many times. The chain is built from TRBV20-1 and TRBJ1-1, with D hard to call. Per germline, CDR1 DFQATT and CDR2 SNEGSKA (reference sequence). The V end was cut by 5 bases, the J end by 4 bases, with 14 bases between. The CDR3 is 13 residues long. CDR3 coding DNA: TGCAGTGCTGGCGTTTCAGACACCACTGAAGCTTTCTTT. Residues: CSAGVSDTTEAFF.

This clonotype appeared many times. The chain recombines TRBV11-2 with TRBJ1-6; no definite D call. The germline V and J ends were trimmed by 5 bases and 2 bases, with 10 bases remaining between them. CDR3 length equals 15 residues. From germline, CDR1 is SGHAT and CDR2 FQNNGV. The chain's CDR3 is CASSPRRAYNSPLHF. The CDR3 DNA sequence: TGTGCCAGCAGCCCCCGAAGAGCCTATAATTCACCCCTCCACTTT. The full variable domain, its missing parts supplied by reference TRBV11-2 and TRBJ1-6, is EAGVAQSPRYKIIEKRQSVAFWCNPISGHATLYWYQQILGQGPKLLIQFQNNGVVDDSQLPKDRFSAERLKGVDSTLKIQPAKLEDSAVYLCASSPRRAYNSPLHFGNGTRLTVT.

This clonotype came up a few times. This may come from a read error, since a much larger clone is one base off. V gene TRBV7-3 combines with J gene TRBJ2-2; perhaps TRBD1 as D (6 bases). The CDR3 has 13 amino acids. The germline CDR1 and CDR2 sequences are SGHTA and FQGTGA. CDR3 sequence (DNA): TGTGCCAGCAGCTACGACAGGACCGGGGAGCTGGTTTTT. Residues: CASSYDRTGELVF.

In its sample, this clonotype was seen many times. CDR3 nucleotide sequence: TGCGCCAGCAGCCAAGATGTACGGACGCCCCAGCATTTT. This gives the protein CASSQDVRTPQHF. The chain links TRBV4-1 to TRBJ1-5, with unresolved D. V was trimmed by 0 bases and J by 9 bases, leaving 9 bases between them. The CDR3 is 13 residues long. The V gene's germline CDR1 is MGHRA and CDR2 YSYEKL.